These 30 T cell receptor beta chains were sequenced from one sample in a study of HIV-infected children after antiretroviral therapy interruption. Unique molecular identifiers were included in an RNA-based 3' RACE TCR library. TCRdb used MiXCR to reprocess the 3' RACE reads, holding one entry per CDR3 protein. The sample records 70,000 to 90,000 distinct CDR3 sequences, around 6.9% being singletons. Treatment defined: PENTA 11 planned treatment interruption arm or continuous ART arm. The sample consisted of CD45RA+ CD4+ T cells from PBMCs, pooled from several time points, taken from a donor given antiretroviral therapy, either interrupted or continuous. The sample's subset: naive CD4+ CD45RA+ CD45RO- T cells. Every receptor here comes from a pool of human donors with HIV.

This clonotype was seen ten or more times. The chain joins TRBV12-3 or TRBV12-4 to TRBJ1-5; 10 bases map to TRBD1. This CDR3 comprises 15 residues. Losses at the gene ends were 5 bases for V and 6 bases for J; bases not matched to a gene: 7. The CDR3 DNA reads TGTGCCAGCAGTGAGAGACAGGGGGCGGCTCAGCCCCAGCATTTT. The encoded protein is CASSERQGAAQPQHF.

The V and J genes are TRBV12-3 or TRBV12-4 and TRBJ2-2, with D unclear. Deletions cut 7 bases from V and 2 bases from J, with 11 bases between. The CDR3 consists of 14 residues. CDR3 sequence: CASNWQENTGELFF. As DNA, the CDR3 is TGTGCCAGCAATTGGCAGGAAAACACCGGGGAGCTGTTTTTT.

This clonotype has a count of ten or more. This sequence joins TRBV12-3 or TRBV12-4 and TRBJ1-1; no clear D gene. The V end lost 6 bases, the J end lost 5 bases, and 13 bases lay between the germline ends. The CDR3 consists of 13 residues. CDR3 sequence: CASSPQGFTEAFF. The CDR3 coding sequence is TGTGCCAGCAGCCCACAAGGGTTTACTGAAGCTTTCTTT.

The rearrangement uses TRBV5-4 and TRBJ2-1, with D tentatively TRBD1 (5 bases). Germline assignment: CDR1 SGHNT and CDR2 YYREEE (reference sequence). This CDR3 spans 12 amino acids. V was trimmed by 5 bases and J by 15 bases, leaving 18 bases between them. Written as DNA, the CDR3 is TGTGCCAGCAGTAAGCAGGGCCTCTTGCGGTTCTTC. This codes for CASSKQGLLRFF.

The rearrangement links TRBV20-1 to TRBJ2-2; TRBD2 aligns across 10 bases. V dropped 6 bases and J dropped 1; count of bases not matched to a gene: 2. This CDR3 has 14 residues. Germline loops: CDR1 DFQATT, CDR2 SNEGSKA (reference sequence). The CDR3 spells CSAIAGGNTGELFF. The CDR3 DNA follows: TGCAGTGCCATAGCGGGGGGGAACACCGGGGAGCTGTTTTTT.

The genes are TRBV4-1 and TRBJ1-4; perhaps TRBD1 as D (5 bases). V was trimmed by 0 bases and J by 0 bases, leaving 17 bases between them. The CDR3 is made up of 19 amino acids. CDR1 is MGHRA, CDR2 YSYEKL, per germline. As DNA, the CDR3 is TGCGCCAGCAGCCAAGATGGGACCGCCTCTTTGGCAACTAATGAAAAACTGTTTTTT. It specifies CASSQDGTASLATNEKLFF.

This clonotype was counted many times. This chain uses TRBV9 with TRBJ2-2, with 8 bases fitting TRBD1. The CDR3 is made up of 15 amino acids. Germline CDR1 SGDLS, CDR2 YYNGEE. Trimming took 2 bases from V and 2 from J; bases not matched to a gene: 2. The CDR3 coding sequence is TGTGCCAGCAGCGTGGGACAGGTTAACACCGGGGAGCTGTTTTTT. This gives the protein CASSVGQVNTGELFF.

This clonotype was detected many times. The chain employs TRBV27 and TRBJ2-7; D gene unclear. Germline CDR1 MNHEY, CDR2 SMNVEV (reference sequence). With 5 bases removed from V and 5 bases from J, the gap between germline ends came to 4 bases. This CDR3 is built from 10 residues. The CDR3 spells CASSQDEQYF. For the CDR3, the DNA is TGTGCCAGCAGTCAGGACGAGCAGTACTTC.

The table lists this clonotype with many counts. This sequence joins TRBV19 and TRBJ1-6; maybe TRBD1 (5 bases). CDR3 length: 13 residues. The germline gives CDR1 LNHDA, CDR2 SQIVND (reference sequence). Trimming took off 3 bases at V and 7 bases at J, with 7 bases between the two ends. The CDR3 loop is CASSMGVNSPLHF. The CDR3 nucleotides are TGTGCCAGTAGTATGGGGGTCAATTCACCCCTCCACTTT. Full variable domain (missing parts from reference TRBV19 and TRBJ1-6): DGGITQSPKYLFRKEGQNVTLSCEQNLNHDAMYWYRQDPGQGLRLIYYSQIVNDFQKGDIAEGYSVSREKKESFPLTVTSAQKNPTAFYLCASSMGVNSPLHFGNGTRLTVT.

This clonotype has more than one count but fewer than ten. V is TRBV4-2 and J is TRBJ1-1; no definite D call. The CDR3 consists of 15 residues. V was trimmed by 3 bases and J by 3 bases, leaving 14 bases between them. CDR1 is LGHNA and CDR2 is YNFKEQ in the germline V gene. The CDR3 region has the DNA TGTGCCAGCAGCCAGCTTCGAGGTGCCGACACTGAAGCTTTCTTT. Its translation is CASSQLRGADTEAFF.

This clonotype was seen many times. The junction departs from the called germline gene at one end, perhaps through a read error. This chain joins TRBV10-3 and TRBJ2-5; no reliable D call. The CDR3 has 11 residues. In germline, CDR1 is ENHRY, CDR2 SYGVKD. The CDR3, as DNA: TGTGCCATCAGTGAGTCGACTTATTGGCTCTTC. As protein: CAISESTYWLF.

This clonotype was observed many times. This sequence joins TRBV29-1 and TRBJ2-1; tentative D call: TRBD1 (5 bases). Germline V CDR1 and CDR2: SQVTM, ANQGSEA. The CDR3 runs to 16 residues. The V end lost 7 bases, the J end lost 3 bases, and 22 bases lay between the germline ends. DNA for the CDR3: TGCAGCGCCAGATCAGGAACAGGCCGGGTCTACAATGAGCAGTTCTTC. Encoded protein: CSARSGTGRVYNEQFF.

In this sample, this clonotype turned up a few times. The V and J genes are TRBV18 and TRBJ2-2, with D unclear. The CDR3 loop spans 15 amino acids. Trimming removed 3 bases at V and 0 bases at J, with 8 bases between. Germline V gene data show CDR1 as KGHSH and CDR2 as LQKENI. CDR3 coding DNA: TGTGCCAGCTCACCGTGGTCGGCGAACACCGGGGAGCTGTTTTTT. Protein product: CASSPWSANTGELFF.

This clonotype was counted many times. The chain recombines TRBV4-1 with TRBJ2-2, with no clear D. The V gene's germline CDR1 is MGHRA and CDR2 YSYEKL. V lost 1 base and J 6 bases, leaving 6 bases between the germline ends. The CDR3 has 13 residues. In nucleotides, the CDR3 is TGCGCCAGCAGCCAAGCACGGGCCGGGGAGCTGTTTTTT. Protein product: CASSQARAGELFF.

This clonotype was picked up many times. The chain uses TRBV18 and TRBJ2-7; D may be TRBD1 (6 bases). Germline CDR1 is KGHSH and CDR2 is LQKENI. Trimming took 0 bases from V and 3 from J, leaving 9 bases between them. The CDR3 consists of 14 residues. CDR3 nucleotide sequence: TGTGCCAGCTCACCACCGGGACAAGACTACGAGCAGTACTTC. Protein sequence: CASSPPGQDYEQYF. Full variable domain (rest looked up from reference TRBV18 and TRBJ2-7): NAGVMQNPRHLVRRRGQEARLRCSPMKGHSHVYWYRQLPEEGLKFMVYLQKENIIDESGMPKERFSAEFPKEGPSILRIQQVVRGDSAAYFCASSPPGQDYEQYFGPGTRLTVT.

This clonotype was picked up many times. V is TRBV20-1 and J is TRBJ2-7, with 7 bases that match TRBD1. Germline V CDR1 and CDR2: DFQATT, SNEGSKA (reference sequence). V was clipped by 0 bases and J by 2 bases; unmatched bases: 7. The CDR3 has 15 amino acids. This chain's CDR3 is CSARDTGTVTYEQYF. CDR3 nucleotides: TGCAGTGCTAGAGACACCGGGACAGTCACCTACGAGCAGTACTTC.

J is TRBJ2-3 and V is TRBV11-2, with D unresolved. CDR3 length: 14 residues. Germline CDR1 SGHAT, CDR2 FQNNGV. The V end was cut by 1 base, the J end by 2 bases, with 7 bases between. The CDR3 spells CASSLGLHTDTQYF. The CDR3 DNA reads TGTGCCAGCAGCTTAGGCCTGCACACAGATACGCAGTATTTT.

This clonotype has at least ten counts. The rearrangement joins TRBV5-1 to TRBJ2-7; D gene unclear. Germline CDR1 is SGHRS and CDR2 is YFSETQ. V lost 0 bases and J lost 3, with 7 bases in between. CDR3 length: 13 residues. The CDR3 reads CASSLASVYEQYF. As DNA, the CDR3 is TGCGCCAGCAGCTTGGCCTCGGTCTACGAGCAGTACTTC. Looking up the rest from reference TRBV5-1 and TRBJ2-7 gives the full variable domain: KAGVTQTPRYLIKTRGQQVTLSCSPISGHRSVSWYQQTPGQGLQFLFEYFSETQRNKGNFPGRFSGRQFSNSRSEMNVSTLELGDSALYLCASSLASVYEQYFGPGTRLTVT.

This clonotype was seen a handful of times. The chain has TRBV19 and TRBJ1-1, with 7 positions matching TRBD1. Germline assignment: CDR1 LNHDA and CDR2 SQIVND (reference sequence). The CDR3 has 14 amino acids. The J segment lost 8 bases and the V segment lost 2 bases, leaving 8 bases of the junction unmatched. The CDR3 DNA reads TGTGCCAGTAGTATAAACAGGGGTGTTCCCGAAGCTTTCTTT. This codes for CASSINRGVPEAFF.

This clonotype came up a few times. The V call is TRBV5-1, the J call TRBJ2-7; TRBD1 matches at 10 bases. V trimming: 5 bases; J trimming: 3 bases; junction bases outside the gene matches: 8. CDR3 size: 15 residues. Germline CDR1 reads SGHRS; CDR2 reads YFSETQ. The CDR3 DNA sequence: TGCGCCAGCAGGGCGGGACAGGGGATGATCTACGAGCAGTACTTC. Protein product: CASRAGQGMIYEQYF.

The chain joins TRBV5-6 to TRBJ1-3; TRBD1 matches 8 bases. Germline lookup yields CDR1 SGHDT and CDR2 YYEEEE. The V segment lost 2 bases and the J segment 4 bases; nucleotides outside the gene matches: 8. This CDR3 region has 16 residues. CDR3 DNA: TGTGCCAGCAGCTTCCGGACAGGGCTGGGAGGAAACACCATATATTTT. Protein: CASSFRTGLGGNTIYF.

In this sample, this clonotype turned up many times. J is TRBJ2-1 and V is TRBV13; 10 bases fit TRBD1. CDR1 is PRHDT and CDR2 is FYEKMQ in the germline V gene (reference sequence). The J segment lost 9 bases and the V segment lost 8 bases, leaving 13 bases of the junction unmatched. This CDR3 comprises 15 residues. The CDR3 sequence: CASSLDGTGDAEQFF. In nucleotides, the CDR3 is TGTGCCAGCTCTCTCGACGGGACAGGGGATGCTGAGCAGTTCTTC.

This clonotype was counted ten times or more. The genes are TRBV23-1 and TRBJ1-5; no reliable D call. TRBV23-1 is an ORF, with its function uncertain. There are 11 residues in the CDR3. The V end was cut by 5 bases, the J end by 6 bases, with 5 bases between. For the CDR3, the DNA is TGCGCCAGCAGTACTCGTCAGCCCCAGCATTTT. Its protein is CASSTRQPQHF.

The chain is built from TRBV30 and TRBJ1-5; TRBD1 aligns across 9 bases. The CDR3 is 14 residues long. Per germline, CDR1 GTSNPN and CDR2 SVGIG (reference sequence). V lost 2 bases to trimming and J lost 6 bases; unmatched junction nucleotides: 5. This CDR3 is CAWSRDRVSQPQHF. In DNA form, the CDR3 reads TGTGCCTGGAGTAGGGACAGGGTTAGTCAGCCCCAGCATTTT.

The chain combines TRBV12-5 with TRBJ1-5; a weak D match, TRBD1 (6 bases). The CDR3 covers 16 residues. Per the germline V gene, CDR1 is LGHNT and CDR2 is FRNRAP. The V end lost 0 bases, the J end lost 8 bases, and 17 bases lay between the germline ends. The CDR3 DNA reads as TGTGCTAGTGGTTTGGTACTTTCGACGAGGGGGGAGCCCCAGCATTTT. This encodes CASGLVLSTRGEPQHF.

Ten or more counts support this clonotype. The chain recombines TRBV5-1 with TRBJ1-5, with 7 bases fitting TRBD1. The V gene's germline CDR1 is SGHRS and CDR2 YFSETQ. The CDR3 has 15 residues. J lost 1 base, V lost 1 base, and 2 bases had no gene match. The CDR3 reads CASSLTGESNQPQHF. The CDR3 nucleotides read TGCGCCAGCAGCTTGACAGGGGAAAGCAATCAGCCCCAGCATTTT.

This clonotype was seen repeatedly, ten times or more. This chain links TRBV7-2 with TRBJ2-7, with TRBD2 matching 10 bases. V lost 1 base to trimming and J lost 8 bases; unmatched junction nucleotides: 2. From germline, CDR1 is SGHTA and CDR2 FQGNSA. The CDR3 is 13 amino acids. The CDR3 region has the DNA TGTGCCAGCAGCTTAGAGGGACTAGCGAAGCAGTACTTC. It is translated as CASSLEGLAKQYF.

This clonotype was seen at least ten times. V usage is TRBV12-3 or TRBV12-4 and J usage is TRBJ2-3; tentatively, D is TRBD2 (5 bases). V lost 6 bases to trimming and J lost 5 bases, with 18 bases between them. The CDR3 loop spans 15 amino acids. The CDR3 DNA reads as TGTGCCAGCAGGCTCGGAGGCCTTCCGGAAGATACGCAGTATTTT. Translating gives CASRLGGLPEDTQYF.

This clonotype was picked up many times. The rearrangement uses TRBV12-3 or TRBV12-4 and TRBJ1-6, with no clear D. With 2 bases removed from V and 0 bases from J, the gap between germline ends came to 11 bases. The CDR3 is 17 residues long. This CDR3 is CASSLKAGSSYNSPLHF. The CDR3 DNA sequence: TGTGCCAGCAGTTTAAAAGCTGGGAGCTCCTATAATTCACCCCTCCACTTT.

This clonotype was counted at least ten times. The CDR3 sequence is CASSLSLSEAFF. The CDR3 coding sequence is TGTGCCAGCAGCTTAAGTTTATCTGAAGCTTTCTTT. The chain is built from TRBV11-1 and TRBJ1-1; D unclear. Germline loops: CDR1 SGHAT, CDR2 FQDESV (reference sequence). The CDR3 contains 12 residues. The germline V and J ends were trimmed by 2 bases and 6 bases, with 7 bases remaining between them.